This T cell receptor (beta chain) was sequenced in a study of CD8 T cells in ankylosing spondylitis. Whole-study findings and limits: CD8+ cells made up the disease-linked clones, which were relatively rare in peripheral blood. Within matched ankylosing spondylitis synovial fluid, disease-linked clones were reportedly significantly enriched. Prior work had noted some motif variants in reactive arthritis blood and synovial fluid.

Turning to this clonotype: What it recognizes is unknown.

Germline V lookup: CDR1 SEHNR, CDR2 FQNEAQ (reference sequence). V shed 0 bases, J shed 4 bases, and the junction held 8 bases outside the gene matches. The CDR3 runs 17 residues. As the method for making TCR beta libraries, quantitative 5'-RACE with molecular barcodes was used. TCRdb re-called the 5' RACE reads with MiXCR, one entry per CDR3 protein. The sample yields 250,000 to 300,000 distinct CDR3 sequences, about 19% seen once. This clonotype was sampled from a male donor with ankylosing spondylitis or in good health (not recorded which). The source material was blood, either unsorted or a sorted T cell fraction (not recorded which). V usage is TRBV7-9 and J usage is TRBJ1-5, with 8 nucleotides matching TRBD1. The CDR3 region has the DNA TGTGCCAGCAGCTTAGCCGGGACAGGCAGCCCGAATCAGCCCCAGCATTTT. Its translation is CASSLAGTGSPNQPQHF.